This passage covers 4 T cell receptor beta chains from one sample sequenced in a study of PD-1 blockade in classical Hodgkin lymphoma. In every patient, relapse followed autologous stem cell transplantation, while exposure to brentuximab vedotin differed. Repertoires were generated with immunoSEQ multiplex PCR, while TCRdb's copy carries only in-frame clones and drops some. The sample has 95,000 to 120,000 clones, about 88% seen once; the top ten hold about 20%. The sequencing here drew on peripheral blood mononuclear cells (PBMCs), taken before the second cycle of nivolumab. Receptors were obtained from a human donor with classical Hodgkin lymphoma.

CDR3 DNA: TGCGCCAGCAGCCCCGGACTAGGTCCCTCCTACGAGCAGTACTTC. This translates into CASSPGLGPSYEQYF. This sequence joins TRBV4-3 and TRBJ2-7; 7 bases match TRBD2. CDR3 length: 15 amino acids. CDR1 and CDR2 (germline): LGHNA, YSLEER. Trimming took 4 bases from V and 0 from J; bases not matched to a gene: 6.

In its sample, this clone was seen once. CDR3 DNA: TGTGCCAGCAGTTGGACCCGGAGGGGTCAGCCCCAGCATTTT. It is translated as CASSWTRRGQPQHF. The V gene is TRBV28, the J gene TRBJ1-5, with D maybe TRBD1 (5 bases). Germline CDR1 is MDHEN and CDR2 is SYDVKM. The CDR3 runs 14 residues. The V gene lost 4 bases and the J gene lost 6 bases, with 13 bases spanning the gap.

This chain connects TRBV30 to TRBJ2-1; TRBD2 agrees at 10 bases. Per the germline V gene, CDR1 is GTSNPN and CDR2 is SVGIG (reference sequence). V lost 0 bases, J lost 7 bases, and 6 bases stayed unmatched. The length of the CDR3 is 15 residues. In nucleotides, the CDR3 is TGTGCCTGGAGTGTGGCCAGCGGGAGGGCAAATGAGCAGTTCTTC. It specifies CAWSVASGRANEQFF. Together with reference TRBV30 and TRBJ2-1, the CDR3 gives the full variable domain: SQTIHQWPATLVQPVGSPLSLECTVEGTSNPNLYWYRQAAGRGLQLLFYSVGIGQISSEVPQNLSASRPQDRQFILSSKKLLLSDSGFYLCAWSVASGRANEQFFGPGTRLTVL.

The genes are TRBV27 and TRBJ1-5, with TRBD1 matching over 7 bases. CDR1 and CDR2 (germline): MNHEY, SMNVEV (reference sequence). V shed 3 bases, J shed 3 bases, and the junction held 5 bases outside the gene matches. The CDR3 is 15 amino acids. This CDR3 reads CASSLGGTVNQPQHF. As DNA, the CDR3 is TGTGCCAGCAGTTTGGGGGGGACAGTCAATCAGCCCCAGCATTTT.